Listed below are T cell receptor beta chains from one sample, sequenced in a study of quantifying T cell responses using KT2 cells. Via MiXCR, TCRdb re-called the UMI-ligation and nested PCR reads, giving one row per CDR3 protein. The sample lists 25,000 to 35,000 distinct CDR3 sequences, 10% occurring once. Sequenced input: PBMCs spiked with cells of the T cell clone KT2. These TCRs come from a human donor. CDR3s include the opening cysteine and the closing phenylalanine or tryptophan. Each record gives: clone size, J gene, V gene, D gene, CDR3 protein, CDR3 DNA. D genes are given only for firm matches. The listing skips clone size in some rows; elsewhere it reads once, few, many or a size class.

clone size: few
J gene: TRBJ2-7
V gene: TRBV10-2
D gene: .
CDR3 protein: CASSVGEVEQYF
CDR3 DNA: TGCGCCAGCAGTGTTGGGGAGGTCGAGCAGTACTTC

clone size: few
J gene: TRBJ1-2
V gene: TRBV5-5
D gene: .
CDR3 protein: CASSLDSFVYGYTF
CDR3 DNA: TGTGCCAGCAGCTTGGACAGTTTTGTCTATGGCTACACCTTC

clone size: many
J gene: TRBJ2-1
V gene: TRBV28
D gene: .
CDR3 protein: CASTGSSYNEQFF
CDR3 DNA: TGTGCCAGCACTGGAAGCTCCTACAATGAGCAGTTCTTC

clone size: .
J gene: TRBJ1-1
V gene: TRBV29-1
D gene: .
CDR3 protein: CSVEGVEAFF
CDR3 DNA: TGCAGCGTTGAGGGGGTAGAAGCTTTCTTT

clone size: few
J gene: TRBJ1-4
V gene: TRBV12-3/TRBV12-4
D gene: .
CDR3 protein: CASRVGGWEIEKLFF
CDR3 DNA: TGTGCCAGCCGCGTTGGGGGATGGGAGATTGAAAAACTGTTTTTT

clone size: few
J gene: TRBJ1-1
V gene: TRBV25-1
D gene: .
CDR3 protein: CASSEFTGTVEAFF
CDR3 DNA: TGTGCCAGCAGTGAATTCACAGGGACCGTTGAAGCTTTCTTT

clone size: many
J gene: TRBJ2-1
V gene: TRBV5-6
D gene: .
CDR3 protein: CASSFTPAEQFF
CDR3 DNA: TGTGCCAGCAGCTTTACCCCCGCTGAGCAGTTCTTC

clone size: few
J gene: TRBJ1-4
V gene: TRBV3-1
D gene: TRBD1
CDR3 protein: CASSRRQGADEKLFF
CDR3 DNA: TGTGCCAGCAGCCGCCGACAGGGGGCTGACGAAAAACTGTTTTTT

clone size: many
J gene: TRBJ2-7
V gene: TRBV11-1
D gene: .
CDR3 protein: CASSSASEYEQYF
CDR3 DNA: TGTGCCAGCAGCTCCGCATCAGAGTACGAGCAGTACTTC

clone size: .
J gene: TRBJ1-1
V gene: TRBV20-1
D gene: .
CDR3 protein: CSALRVGSEAFF
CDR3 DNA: TGCAGTGCTCTCCGGGTTGGAAGTGAAGCTTTCTTT

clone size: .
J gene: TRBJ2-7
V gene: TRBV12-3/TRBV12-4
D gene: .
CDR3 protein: CASSPPTYQEQYF
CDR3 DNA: TGTGCCAGCAGCCCGCCCACGTATCAGGAGCAGTACTTC

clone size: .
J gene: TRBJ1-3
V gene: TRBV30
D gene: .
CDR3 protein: CAWVPGGSGNTIYF
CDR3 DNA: TGTGCCTGGGTACCAGGAGGCTCTGGAAACACCATATATTTT

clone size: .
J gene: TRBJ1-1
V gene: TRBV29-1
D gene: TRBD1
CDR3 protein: CSARGGPNTEAFF
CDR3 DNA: TGCAGCGCCAGGGGGGGTCCAAACACTGAAGCTTTCTTT

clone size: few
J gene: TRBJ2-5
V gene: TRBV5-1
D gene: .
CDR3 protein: CASSLASGETQYF
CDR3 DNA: TGCGCCAGCAGCTTGGCCAGCGGGGAGACCCAGTACTTC

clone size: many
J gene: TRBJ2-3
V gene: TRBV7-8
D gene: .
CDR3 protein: CASSLGSGGDTQYF
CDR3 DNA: TGTGCCAGCAGCTTAGGGTCAGGTGGGGATACGCAGTATTTT

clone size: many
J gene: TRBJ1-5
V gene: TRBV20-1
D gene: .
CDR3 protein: CSARRSESGAQHF
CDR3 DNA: TGCAGTGCTAGAAGGTCAGAGTCCGGGGCCCAGCATTTT

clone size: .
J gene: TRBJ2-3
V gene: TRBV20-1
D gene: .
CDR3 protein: CSGQVAVLPDTQYF
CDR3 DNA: TGCAGTGGCCAAGTAGCGGTTCTTCCAGATACGCAGTATTTT

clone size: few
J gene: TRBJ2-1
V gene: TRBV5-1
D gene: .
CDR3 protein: CASSLENPLEVDNEQFF
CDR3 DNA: TGCGCCAGCAGCTTAGAGAACCCGCTGGAGGTTGACAATGAGCAGTTCTTC

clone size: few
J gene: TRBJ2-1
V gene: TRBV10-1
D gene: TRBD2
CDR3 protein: CASSELTSGSRNEQFF
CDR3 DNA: TGCGCCAGCAGTGAACTTACTAGCGGGAGTCGCAATGAGCAGTTCTTC

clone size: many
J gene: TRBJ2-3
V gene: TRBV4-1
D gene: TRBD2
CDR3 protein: CASSPSGSDTQYF
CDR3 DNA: TGCGCCAGCAGCCCTAGCGGATCAGATACGCAGTATTTT

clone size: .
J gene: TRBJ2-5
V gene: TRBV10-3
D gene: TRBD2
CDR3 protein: CAISESTRGRGAQETQYF
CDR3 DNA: TGTGCCATCAGTGAGTCGACTCGCGGGCGGGGGGCACAAGAGACCCAGTACTTC

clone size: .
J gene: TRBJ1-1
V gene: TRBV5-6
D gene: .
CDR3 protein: CASRAGDTEAFF
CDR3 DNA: TGTGCCAGCAGAGCAGGGGACACTGAAGCTTTCTTT

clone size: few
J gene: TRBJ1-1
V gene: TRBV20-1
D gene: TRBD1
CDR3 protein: CSARRTGYTEAFF
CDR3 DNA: TGCAGTGCTAGAAGGACAGGGTACACTGAAGCTTTCTTT

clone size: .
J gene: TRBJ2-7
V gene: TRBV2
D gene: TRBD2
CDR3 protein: CASSEGTRGSEQYF
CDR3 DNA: TGTGCCAGCAGTGAGGGGACTAGGGGGTCGGAGCAGTACTTC

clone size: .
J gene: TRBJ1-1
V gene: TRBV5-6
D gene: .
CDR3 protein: CASSSYQVRNTEAFF
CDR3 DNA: TGTGCCAGCAGTTCGTATCAGGTTCGGAACACTGAAGCTTTCTTT

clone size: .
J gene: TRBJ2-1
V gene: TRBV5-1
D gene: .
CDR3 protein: CASSLTAESSYNEQFF
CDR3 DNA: TGCGCCAGCAGCCTCACGGCGGAAAGCTCCTACAATGAGCAGTTCTTC

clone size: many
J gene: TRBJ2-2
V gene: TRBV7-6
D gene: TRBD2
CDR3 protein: CASSLASGGNTGELFF
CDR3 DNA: TGTGCCAGCAGCTTAGCTAGCGGGGGAAACACCGGGGAGCTGTTTTTT

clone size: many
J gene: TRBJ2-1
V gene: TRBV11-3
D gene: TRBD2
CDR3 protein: CASSLVAGSGGLSNEQFF
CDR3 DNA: TGTGCCAGCAGCTTAGTGGCGGGGTCGGGGGGGCTCAGCAATGAGCAGTTCTTC

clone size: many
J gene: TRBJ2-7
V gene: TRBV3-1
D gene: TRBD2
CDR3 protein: CASSQLAEGYEQYF
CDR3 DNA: TGTGCCAGCAGCCAACTAGCGGAGGGGTACGAGCAGTACTTC

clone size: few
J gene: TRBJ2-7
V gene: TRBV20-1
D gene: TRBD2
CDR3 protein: CSALLGGRAAEQYF
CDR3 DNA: TGCAGTGCCCTCCTGGGGGGGAGGGCCGCCGAGCAGTACTTC

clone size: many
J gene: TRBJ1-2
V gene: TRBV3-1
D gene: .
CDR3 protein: CASSQGPADYGYTF
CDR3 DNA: TGTGCCAGCAGCCAAGGACCAGCTGACTATGGCTACACCTTC

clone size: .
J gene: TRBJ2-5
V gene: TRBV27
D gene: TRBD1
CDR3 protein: CASSLSPRGRRETQYF
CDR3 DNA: TGTGCCAGCAGTTTATCGCCCAGGGGGCGGCGAGAGACCCAGTACTTC

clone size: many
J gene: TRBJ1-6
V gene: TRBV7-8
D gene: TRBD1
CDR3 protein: CASSFRAGGNSPLHF
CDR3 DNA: TGTGCCAGCAGCTTTCGGGCAGGGGGAAATTCACCCCTCCACTTT

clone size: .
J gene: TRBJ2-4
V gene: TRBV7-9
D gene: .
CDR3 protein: CASSVETTGHDIQYF
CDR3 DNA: TGTGCCAGCAGCGTTGAGACAACGGGTCACGACATTCAGTACTTC

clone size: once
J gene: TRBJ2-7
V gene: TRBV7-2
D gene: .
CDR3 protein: CASSSDRRVFDEQYF
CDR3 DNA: TGTGCCAGCAGTTCCGACAGAAGAGTATTCGACGAGCAGTACTTC

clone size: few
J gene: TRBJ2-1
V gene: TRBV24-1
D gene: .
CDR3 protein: CATSDLRSRSRNEQFF
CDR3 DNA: TGTGCCACCAGTGATTTGCGGAGTAGGTCGAGGAATGAGCAGTTCTTC

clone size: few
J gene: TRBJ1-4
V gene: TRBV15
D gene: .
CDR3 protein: CATSRDQTRGTNEKLFF
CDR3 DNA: TGTGCCACCAGCAGAGATCAGACCAGGGGAACTAATGAAAAACTGTTTTTT

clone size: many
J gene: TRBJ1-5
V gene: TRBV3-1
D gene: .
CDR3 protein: CASSHSGRGGNQPQHF
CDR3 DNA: TGTGCCAGCAGCCACTCCGGCAGGGGCGGCAATCAGCCCCAGCATTTT

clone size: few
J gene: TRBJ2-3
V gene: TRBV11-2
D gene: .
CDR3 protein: CASSPSEGWSDTQYF
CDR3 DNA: TGTGCCAGCAGCCCCTCTGAGGGTTGGTCAGATACGCAGTATTTT

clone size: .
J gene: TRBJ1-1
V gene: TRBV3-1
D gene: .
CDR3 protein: CASSRKLDTEAFF
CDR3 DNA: TGTGCCAGCAGCCGGAAATTGGACACTGAAGCTTTCTTT

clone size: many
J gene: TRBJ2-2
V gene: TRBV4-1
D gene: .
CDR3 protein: CASSQDPSPGELFF
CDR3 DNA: TGCGCCAGCAGCCAAGACCCGTCCCCCGGGGAGCTGTTTTTT

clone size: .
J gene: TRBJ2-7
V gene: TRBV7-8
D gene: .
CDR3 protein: CASSLALVYYEQYF
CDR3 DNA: TGTGCCAGCAGCTTAGCCCTGGTTTACTACGAGCAGTACTTC

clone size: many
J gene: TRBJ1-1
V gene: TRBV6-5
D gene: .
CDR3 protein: CASSQGLTGWTEAFF
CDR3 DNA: TGTGCCAGCAGTCAGGGCCTGACAGGTTGGACTGAAGCTTTCTTT

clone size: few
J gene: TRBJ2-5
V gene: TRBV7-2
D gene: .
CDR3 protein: CASRPTGRQETQYF
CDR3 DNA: TGTGCCAGCAGGCCGACGGGGAGGCAAGAGACCCAGTACTTC

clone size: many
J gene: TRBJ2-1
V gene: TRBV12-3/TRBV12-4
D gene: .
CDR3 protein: CASSLNNEQFF
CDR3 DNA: TGTGCCAGCAGTTTAAACAATGAGCAGTTCTTC

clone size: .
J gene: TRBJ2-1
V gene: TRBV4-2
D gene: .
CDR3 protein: CASSQTVAYNEQFF
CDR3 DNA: TGTGCCAGCAGCCAGACGGTAGCCTACAATGAGCAGTTCTTC

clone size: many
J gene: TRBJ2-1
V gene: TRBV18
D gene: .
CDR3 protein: CASSPQLSEQFF
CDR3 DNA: TGTGCCAGCTCACCACAGCTTAGTGAGCAGTTCTTC

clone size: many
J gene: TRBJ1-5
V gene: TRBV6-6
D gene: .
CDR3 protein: CASSYGSGDQPQHF
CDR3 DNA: TGTGCCAGCAGTTACGGATCAGGGGATCAGCCCCAGCATTTT

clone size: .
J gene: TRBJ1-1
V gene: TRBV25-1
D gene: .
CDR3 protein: CASGRGTEAFF
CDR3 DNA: TGTGCCAGCGGAAGGGGAACTGAAGCTTTCTTT

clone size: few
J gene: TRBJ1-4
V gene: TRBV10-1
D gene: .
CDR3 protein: CASSDRRKNEKLFF
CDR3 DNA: TGCGCCAGCAGTGACCGGAGAAAGAATGAAAAACTGTTTTTT

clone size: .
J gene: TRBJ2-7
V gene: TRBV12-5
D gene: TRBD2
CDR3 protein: CASGLSGSGRYEQYF
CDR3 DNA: TGTGCTAGTGGTTTGTCCGGTAGCGGGAGATACGAGCAGTACTTC